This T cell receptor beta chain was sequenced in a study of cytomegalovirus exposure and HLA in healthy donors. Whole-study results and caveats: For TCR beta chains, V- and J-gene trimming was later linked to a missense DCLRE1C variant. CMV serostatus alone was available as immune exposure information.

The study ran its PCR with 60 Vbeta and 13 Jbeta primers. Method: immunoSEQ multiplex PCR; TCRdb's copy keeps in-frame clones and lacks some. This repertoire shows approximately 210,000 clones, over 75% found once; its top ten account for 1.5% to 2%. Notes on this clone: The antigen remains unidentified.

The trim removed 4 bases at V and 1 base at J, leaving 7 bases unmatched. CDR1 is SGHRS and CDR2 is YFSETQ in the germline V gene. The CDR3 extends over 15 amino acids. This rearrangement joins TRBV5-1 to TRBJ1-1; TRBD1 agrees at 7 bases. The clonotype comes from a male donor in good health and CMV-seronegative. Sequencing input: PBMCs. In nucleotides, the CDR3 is TGCGCCAGCAGCCCACAGACAGGGTCGAACACTGAAGCTTTCTTT. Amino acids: CASSPQTGSNTEAFF.